This entry is about one T cell receptor beta chain. Antigen specificity is unknown. The CDR3 has 13 amino acids. Looked up from germline, CDR1 is SGDLS and CDR2 is YYNGEE. After removal of 6 bases from V and 8 bases from J, the junction contained 10 bases not matched to a gene. Before the COVID-19 pandemic, during about 2011-2019, CD4+ T cells were taken from unexposed donors. The cells were cultured for less than twelve days before CD4+ T cells were isolated. Cells permitting, SARS-CoV-2 S/N and four cold-coronavirus spikes were tested on unexposed-donor CD4+ T cells. Only in-frame clones appear in the TCRdb table, and some are missing; sequencing was by immunoSEQ multiplex PCR. The sample contains 20,000 or so clones, roughly 78% of which appear only once. The source of the sample is a study of CD4 T cells in relation to SARS-CoV-2 and coronaviruses. Study context: The negative reference was HIV-1 Nef peptide pool or peptide-free culture. Study-wide results and caveats: In around 60% of donors, memory CD4+ clonotypes crossrecognized SARS-CoV-2 and at least one common cold coronavirus spike.

The sequencing sample was made of CD4+ T cells from PBMCs, cultured in vitro. The rearrangement joins TRBV9 to TRBJ1-2, with 7 nucleotides matching TRBD1. The sequence came from a human donor in good health. The CDR3 DNA follows: TGTGCCAGCACTTTCCGGGACAGACAGGGCTACACCTTC. Translation gives CASTFRDRQGYTF. Full variable domain (rest looked up from reference TRBV9 and TRBJ1-2): DSGVTQTPKHLITATGQRVTLRCSPRSGDLSVYWYQQSLDQGLQFLIQYYNGEERAKGNILERFSAQQFPDLHSELNLSSLELGDSALYFCASTFRDRQGYTFGSGTRLTVV.